This TCR beta chain was identified in a study of regulatory T cells in long-lasting Graves disease. The study, taken as a whole, reports: Thyroid tissue went unexamined; only peripheral blood was analyzed.

As to time point: persistent/refractory GD, antithyroid drugs over 5 years with positive TRAb. The TCR library was made from RNA extracted from PBMCs. EDTA tubes received approximately 9.8 milliliters of drawn peripheral blood. Researchers made TCR beta libraries by using iRepertoire HTBI primers and running Arm-PCR on CDR3 regions. One entry per CDR3 protein results from TCRdb running MiXCR on the multiplex PCR reads. The sample consists of a few hundred thousand distinct CDR3 sequences, roughly 24% of them appearing once. CDR3 length: 15 amino acids. V shed 7 bases, J shed 3 bases, and the junction held 6 bases outside the gene matches. As regards this clonotype: Its antigen is undetermined.

The source is a woman aged 35 to 49 with Graves disease. The chain uses TRBV12-3 or TRBV12-4 and TRBJ2-3, with 11 bases fitting TRBD2. Sequences were derived from peripheral blood mononuclear cells (PBMCs), sampled when the disease was refractory, from a patient treated with antithyroid drugs. The CDR3 here is CASTPSGRRTDTQYF. The CDR3 bases are TGTGCCAGCACCCCTAGCGGGAGGAGAACAGATACGCAGTATTTT.